The clone carrying this T cell receptor (beta chain) was observed a handful of times. What it binds is unknown. These data belong to a study of blood T cells in healthy people across ages. The use of a sample-barcoded 5' primer and a J-beta primer mix characterized a second PCR of roughly 6 to 11 cycles. Carrying 12 random nucleotides, a template-switch adaptor labeled each individual cDNA molecule. A minimum of 2.5 million CDR3-containing paired-end reads was obtained for each sample. TCRdb recomputed calls from the 5' RACE reads with MiXCR, one row per CDR3 protein. Of roughly 730,000 distinct CDR3 sequences detected, more than 55% appear once; the ten largest clones hold 20% to 30%. Findings and limits, study-wide: Total diversity from one million sequenced T cells was likely underestimated. Shifts in expanded clonotypes may have been confounded by donor CMV status, which was unknown.

The CDR3 runs 13 residues. V was clipped by 0 bases and J by 10 bases, with 11 bases between them. The germline gives CDR1 SGHRS, CDR2 YFSETQ. The chain recombines TRBV5-1 with TRBJ2-1; tentative D call: TRBD1 (5 bases). This TCR came from a man aged 40-49 years in good health. Sequencing used blood. CDR3 amino acids: CASSLVAGREQFF. For the CDR3, the DNA is TGCGCCAGCAGCTTGGTCGCAGGGCGGGAGCAGTTCTTC.